This TCR beta chain was found in a study of cytomegalovirus exposure and HLA in healthy donors. Whole-study findings and limits: Excluded: some indistinguishable V segments such as TRBV6-2 and TRBV6-3. Common viral pathogens (according to a later analysis) appeared linked to several of the most significant clusters.

The study ran its PCR with 60 Vbeta and 13 Jbeta primers. Method: immunoSEQ multiplex PCR; TCRdb's copy keeps in-frame clones and lacks some. In all, the sample yields approximately 93,000 clones. The CDR3 contains 16 residues. Germline V lookup: CDR1 SGHRS, CDR2 YFSETQ. V shed 3 bases and J shed 0 bases, with 13 bases lying between them. A word on this clone: Antigen unknown.

The chain combines TRBV5-1 with TRBJ1-3; D perhaps matches TRBD1 (6 bases). Sequences were obtained from PBMCs. This TCR came from a woman aged 25-40 years in good health and CMV-seronegative. CDR3 DNA sequence: TGCGCCAGCAGCTACTCGGACAGCCGCTCTGGAAACACCATATATTTT. Residues: CASSYSDSRSGNTIYF. The complete variable domain, with remaining parts taken from reference TRBV5-1 and TRBJ1-3, reads KAGVTQTPRYLIKTRGQQVTLSCSPISGHRSVSWYQQTPGQGLQFLFEYFSETQRNKGNFPGRFSGRQFSNSRSEMNVSTLELGDSALYLCASSYSDSRSGNTIYFGEGSWLTVV.